Listed here are 23 T cell receptor beta chains from one sample, sequenced in a study of T cells in Graves' hyperthyroidism and ophthalmopathy. TCR beta CDR3 region amplification was performed from RNA transcripts. Carried out on the TCR CDR3, a first-round RT-PCR used the HTBI primer set. TCRdb itself ran the multiplex PCR reads through MiXCR, one entry per CDR3 protein. The sample includes 300,000 to 450,000 distinct CDR3 sequences, more than 12% of them seen just once. Sequenced material: blood. The source of these receptors is a young woman with Graves' ophthalmopathy.

This clonotype was seen at least ten times. The chain couples TRBV5-5 to TRBJ1-2, with unresolved D. Germline loops: CDR1 SGHKS, CDR2 YYEKEE (reference sequence). The CDR3 extends over 12 amino acids. Trimming took off 5 bases at V and 5 bases at J, with 10 bases between the two ends. CDR3 amino acids: CASSDGGYGYTF. The CDR3 nucleotides are TGTGCCAGCAGTGACGGAGGTTATGGCTACACCTTC.

In its sample, this clonotype was seen many times. The chain recombines TRBV19 with TRBJ1-1; D gene ambiguous. Deletions cut 6 bases from V and 1 base from J, with 12 bases between. This CDR3 is built from 14 residues. CDR1 and CDR2 (germline): LNHDA, SQIVND (reference sequence). For the CDR3, the DNA is TGTGCCAGTAGGAGATGGAGGGAGAACACTGAAGCTTTCTTT. This codes for CASRRWRENTEAFF. The full variable domain, in which reference TRBV19 and TRBJ1-1 provide the parts outside the CDR3, is DGGITQSPKYLFRKEGQNVTLSCEQNLNHDAMYWYRQDPGQGLRLIYYSQIVNDFQKGDIAEGYSVSREKKESFPLTVTSAQKNPTAFYLCASRRWRENTEAFFGQGTRLTVV.

This clonotype came up many times. V gene TRBV7-2 combines with J gene TRBJ1-3; weak D call: TRBD1 (5 bases). This CDR3 has 15 amino acids. CDR1 is SGHTA and CDR2 is FQGNSA in the germline V gene. V was cut by 4 bases and J by 0 bases, with 10 bases left in between. CDR3 in amino acids: CASSSGLSSGNTIYF. The CDR3 region has the DNA TGTGCCAGCAGCTCGGGACTGAGCTCTGGAAACACCATATATTTT.

The chain combines TRBV12-3 or TRBV12-4 with TRBJ1-5, with D perhaps matching TRBD1 (5 bases). Trimming took off 8 bases at V and 2 bases at J, with 10 bases between the two ends. This CDR3 comprises 13 residues. For the CDR3, the DNA is TGTGCCAGCGCTCGGGGGGGCAATCAGCCCCAGCATTTT. It encodes CASARGGNQPQHF.

In its sample, this clonotype was seen many times. The rearrangement links TRBV15 to TRBJ2-3; 7 bases are a match to TRBD2. The CDR3 contains 12 residues. The germline gives CDR1 LNHNV, CDR2 YYDKDF (reference sequence). Trimming cost V 3 bases and J 11 bases; bases outside gene matches: 5. The CDR3 is CATSSASGRQYF. As DNA, the CDR3 is TGTGCCACCAGCAGCGCTAGCGGACGGCAGTATTTT.

This clonotype has a handful of counts. The rearrangement links TRBV29-1 to TRBJ2-2, with D possibly TRBD2 on 6 matching bases. Per germline, CDR1 SQVTM and CDR2 ANQGSEA. The V and J ends lost 4 bases and 6 bases respectively, with 18 bases between them. The length of the CDR3 is 15 residues. The CDR3 region is CSVAFRGWVSGELFF. The CDR3 DNA is TGCAGCGTTGCGTTTCGGGGGTGGGTGTCCGGGGAGCTGTTTTTT.

This clonotype was observed a few times. The chain employs TRBV10-3 and TRBJ2-7; the D gene could be TRBD1 or TRBD2 (6 bases each). Trimming pared 11 bases from V and 3 bases from J, leaving 23 bases between. The CDR3 runs to 15 residues. Germline lookup yields CDR1 ENHRY and CDR2 SYGVKD. This CDR3 reads CAPGRRGADIYEQYF. CDR3 bases: TGTGCCCCCGGAAGGAGGGGGGCAGATATCTACGAGCAGTACTTC.

The gene calls are TRBV4-1 and TRBJ2-3, with 8 bases fitting TRBD1. CDR1 is MGHRA, CDR2 YSYEKL, per germline. This CDR3 has 16 amino acids. V shed 0 bases, J shed 6 bases, and the junction held 8 bases outside the gene matches. The CDR3 is CASSQEGDRGFDTQYF. In nucleotides, the CDR3 is TGCGCCAGCAGCCAAGAGGGCGACAGGGGCTTCGATACGCAGTATTTT.

The sample holds a few counts of this clonotype. The chain has TRBV7-8 and TRBJ1-1, with no clear D. The ends were cut back, 4 bases at V and 0 bases at J, with 9 bases in the middle. The CDR3 runs to 14 residues. The germline V gene encodes CDR1 SGHVS and CDR2 FQNEAQ. For the CDR3, the DNA is TGTGCCAGCAGCTCAACGGAAATGAACACTGAAGCTTTCTTT. Translating it yields CASSSTEMNTEAFF.

This clonotype was observed at least ten times. The chain couples TRBV13 to TRBJ1-1, with D uncertain. Germline V gene data show CDR1 as PRHDT and CDR2 as FYEKMQ (reference sequence). V was pared by 2 bases and J by 7 bases, with 14 bases between. The CDR3 spans 14 residues. The CDR3 DNA reads TGTGCCAGCAGCTTAAACCCCCGGACGGGTGAAGCTTTCTTT. Translated: CASSLNPRTGEAFF.

This clonotype was detected only a few times. The CDR3 DNA follows: TGCAGCGTTGAGGTCCCCCTCGACTATGGCTACACCTTC. Encoded protein: CSVEVPLDYGYTF. This rearrangement joins TRBV29-1 to TRBJ1-2; no clear D gene. V lost 3 bases and J 3 bases, leaving 11 bases between the germline ends. This CDR3 is 13 amino acids long. Germline-derived CDR1 and CDR2 are SQVTM and ANQGSEA.

This clonotype was detected many times. This sequence joins TRBV12-3 or TRBV12-4 and TRBJ2-1; TRBD2 matches 8 bases. The CDR3 sequence is 14 residues long. Unmatched junction bases numbered 2, after V lost 5 bases and J lost 2 bases. The CDR3 DNA follows: TGTGCCAGCAGTCGGGGGGGCCCCTACAATGAGCAGTTCTTC. Translation gives CASSRGGPYNEQFF.

This clonotype was detected a few times. The chain recombines TRBV10-2 with TRBJ2-3; TRBD2 matches 8 bases. Germline lookup yields CDR1 WSHSY and CDR2 SAAADI. Losses at the gene ends were 7 bases for V and 0 bases for J; bases not matched to a gene: 3. The CDR3 has 14 residues. For the CDR3, the DNA is TGCGCCAGCAAGATAGCGGGGAGCACAGATACGCAGTATTTT. Its translation is CASKIAGSTDTQYF.

This clonotype has just a few counts. The chain carries TRBV6-1 and TRBJ2-7; 8 nucleotides agree with TRBD1. V was pared by 5 bases and J by 5 bases, with 8 bases of the junction left unmatched. The CDR3 length is 14 residues. Germline CDR1 MNHNS, CDR2 SASEGT. Here the CDR3 reads CASSFLQGVDEQYF. CDR3 bases: TGTGCCAGCAGTTTCCTACAGGGGGTAGACGAGCAGTACTTC.

This clonotype was observed at least ten times. This chain uses TRBV3-1 with TRBJ1-2; 9 nucleotides match TRBD1. V was pared by 5 bases and J by 6 bases, with 13 bases of the junction left unmatched. Germline CDR1 LGHDT, CDR2 YNNKEL (reference sequence). The CDR3 runs 16 residues. CDR3 amino acids: CASSSNHRGHRDGYTF. The CDR3 DNA reads TGTGCCAGCAGCTCCAACCACAGGGGGCATCGTGATGGCTACACCTTC.

This clonotype has a count of ten or more. V is TRBV19 and J is TRBJ1-5, with D possibly being TRBD1 (5 bases). This CDR3 has 14 amino acids. The ends were cut back, 7 bases at V and 6 bases at J, with 16 bases in the middle. Looked up from germline, CDR1 is LNHDA and CDR2 is SQIVND (reference sequence). CDR3 region: CASKGQGDIQPQHF. The CDR3 bases are TGTGCCAGTAAAGGGCAGGGCGATATTCAGCCCCAGCATTTT.

This chain links TRBV6-1 with TRBJ2-7; a possible D gene is TRBD1 (6 bases). Trimming pared 6 bases from V and 0 bases from J, leaving 12 bases between. The CDR3 covers 14 residues. Germline V lookup: CDR1 MNHNS, CDR2 SASEGT. CDR3 bases: TGTGCCAGCAGCACCGGGGACACCTCCTACGAGCAGTACTTC. Protein product: CASSTGDTSYEQYF.

V usage is TRBV20-1 and J usage is TRBJ2-7, with 7 bases identical to TRBD1. Germline lookup yields CDR1 DFQATT and CDR2 SNEGSKA (reference sequence). Unmatched junction bases numbered 10, after V lost 5 bases and J lost 6 bases. CDR3 length: 13 amino acids. The CDR3 is CSASATGQGEQYF. CDR3 sequence (DNA): TGCAGTGCTTCGGCGACAGGGCAGGGCGAGCAGTACTTC.

The CDR3 coding sequence is TGTGCCAGCAGTTTAGAGGGAGACAATCAGCCCCAGCATTTT. Its translation: CASSLEGDNQPQHF. This chain joins TRBV12-3 or TRBV12-4 and TRBJ1-5; D is ambiguous. This CDR3 spans 14 amino acids. V lost 1 base and J lost 3, with 7 bases in between.

The gene calls are TRBV15 and TRBJ2-5, with a weak D call TRBD2 (5 bases). The ends were cut back, 3 bases at V and 4 bases at J, with 9 bases in the middle. From germline, CDR1 is LNHNV and CDR2 YYDKDF (reference sequence). The CDR3 is 13 residues long. The chain's CDR3 is CATSSGLAETQYF. The CDR3 nucleotides read TGTGCCACCAGCAGTGGGCTAGCAGAGACCCAGTACTTC. The whole variable domain, remainder taken from reference TRBV15 and TRBJ2-5, is DAMVIQNPRYQVTQFGKPVTLSCSQTLNHNVMYWYQQKSSQAPKLLFHYYDKDFNNEADTPDNFQSRRPNTSFCFLDIRSPGLGDTAMYLCATSSGLAETQYFGPGTRLLVL.

This clonotype was seen repeatedly, ten times or more. The chain carries TRBV4-2 and TRBJ2-5; 8 bases fit TRBD2. This CDR3 has 18 amino acids. CDR1 LGHNA and CDR2 YNFKEQ come from the germline V gene. Unmatched junction bases numbered 10, after V lost 1 base and J lost 0 bases. CDR3 sequence: CASSQGLAGGGNQETQYF. For the CDR3, the DNA is TGTGCCAGCAGCCAAGGATTGGCGGGGGGCGGTAACCAAGAGACCCAGTACTTC.

This clonotype was detected many times. The rearrangement links TRBV3-1 to TRBJ2-7; D unresolved. Looked up from germline, CDR1 is LGHDT and CDR2 is YNNKEL (reference sequence). CDR3 length: 14 residues. V was shortened by 1 base and J by 3 bases, with 10 bases between the two germline ends. The CDR3 reads CASSQGRSSYEQYF. CDR3 in DNA: TGTGCCAGCAGCCAAGGCCGATCCAGCTACGAGCAGTACTTC.

In this sample, this clonotype turned up many times. This rearrangement joins TRBV20-1 to TRBJ2-3, with 9 bases fitting TRBD2. V shed 3 bases, J shed 6 bases, and the junction held 7 bases outside the gene matches. Germline values: CDR1 DFQATT, CDR2 SNEGSKA (reference sequence). The CDR3 runs to 14 residues. The CDR3 loop reads CSASGGGGADTQYF. The CDR3 bases are TGCAGTGCTAGTGGCGGGGGGGGCGCGGATACGCAGTATTTT.